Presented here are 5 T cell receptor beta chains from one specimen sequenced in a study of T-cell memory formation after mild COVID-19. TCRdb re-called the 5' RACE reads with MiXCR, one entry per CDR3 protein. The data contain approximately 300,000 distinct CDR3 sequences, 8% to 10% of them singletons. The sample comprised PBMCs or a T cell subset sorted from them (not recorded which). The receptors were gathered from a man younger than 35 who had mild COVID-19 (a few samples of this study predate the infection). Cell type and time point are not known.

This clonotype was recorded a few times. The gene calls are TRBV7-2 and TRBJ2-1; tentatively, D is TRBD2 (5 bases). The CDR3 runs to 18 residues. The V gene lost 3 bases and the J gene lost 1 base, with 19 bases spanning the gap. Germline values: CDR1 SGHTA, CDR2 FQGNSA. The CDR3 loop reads CASSFPAGQSGSYNEQFF. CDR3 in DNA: TGTGCCAGCAGCTTCCCTGCGGGCCAATCGGGGTCCTACAATGAGCAGTTCTTC.

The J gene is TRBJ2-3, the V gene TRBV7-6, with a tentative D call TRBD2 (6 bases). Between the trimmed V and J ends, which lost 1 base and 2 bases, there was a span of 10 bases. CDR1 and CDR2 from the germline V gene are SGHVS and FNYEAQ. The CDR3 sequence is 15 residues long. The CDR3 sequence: CASSLVGGLTDTQYF. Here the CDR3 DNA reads TGTGCCAGCAGCTTAGTGGGGGGACTCACAGATACGCAGTATTTT. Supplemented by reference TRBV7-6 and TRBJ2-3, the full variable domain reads GAGVSQSPRYKVTKRGQDVALRCDPISGHVSLYWYRQALGQGPEFLTYFNYEAQQDKSGLPNDRFSAERPEGSISTLTIQRTEQRDSAMYRCASSLVGGLTDTQYFGPGTRLTVL.

The CDR3 here is CASSLGSGVGTDTQYF. The DNA of the CDR3 is TGTGCCAGCAGTTTAGGGTCGGGGGTAGGAACAGATACGCAGTATTTT. The chain employs TRBV12-3 or TRBV12-4 and TRBJ2-3, with D maybe TRBD2 (6 bases). The CDR3 loop spans 16 amino acids. With 1 base removed from V and 3 bases from J, the gap between germline ends came to 14 bases.

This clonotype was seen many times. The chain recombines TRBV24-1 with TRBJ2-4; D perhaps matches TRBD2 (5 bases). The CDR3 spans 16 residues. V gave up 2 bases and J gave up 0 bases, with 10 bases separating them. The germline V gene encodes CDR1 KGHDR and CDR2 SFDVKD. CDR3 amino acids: CATSDWAREAKNIQYF. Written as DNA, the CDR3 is TGTGCCACCAGTGATTGGGCCCGGGAAGCCAAAAACATTCAGTACTTC.

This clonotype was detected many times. The CDR3 DNA reads as TGCGCCAGCCGGGACAGGGCTATCGCAGATACGCAGTATTTT. Protein sequence: CASRDRAIADTQYF. The chain uses TRBV5-1 and TRBJ2-3, with TRBD1 identical over 9 bases. Germline assignment: CDR1 SGHRS and CDR2 YFSETQ. V lost 7 bases and J lost 4; bases outside the gene matches: 7. The CDR3 extends over 14 amino acids. Using reference TRBV5-1 and TRBJ2-3 for the parts outside the CDR3, the full variable domain is KAGVTQTPRYLIKTRGQQVTLSCSPISGHRSVSWYQQTPGQGLQFLFEYFSETQRNKGNFPGRFSGRQFSNSRSEMNVSTLELGDSALYLCASRDRAIADTQYFGPGTRLTVL.